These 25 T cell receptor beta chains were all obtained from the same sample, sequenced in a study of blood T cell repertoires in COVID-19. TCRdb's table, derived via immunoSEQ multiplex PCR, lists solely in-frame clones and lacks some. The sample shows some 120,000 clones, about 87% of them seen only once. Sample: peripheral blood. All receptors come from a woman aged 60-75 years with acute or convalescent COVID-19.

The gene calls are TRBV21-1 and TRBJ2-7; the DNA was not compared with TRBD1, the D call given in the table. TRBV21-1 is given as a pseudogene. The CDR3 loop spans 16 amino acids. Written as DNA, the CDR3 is TGTGCCAGCAGCAAAGCGTCGGGACAGGGTGAAAACGAGCAGTACTTC. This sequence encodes CASSKASGQGENEQYF.

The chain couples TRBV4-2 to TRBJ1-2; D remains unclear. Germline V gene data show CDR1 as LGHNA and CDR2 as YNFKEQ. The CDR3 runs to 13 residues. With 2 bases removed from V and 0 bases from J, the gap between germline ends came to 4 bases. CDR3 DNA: TGTGCCAGCAGCCAAACGGCTAACTATGGCTACACCTTC. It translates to CASSQTANYGYTF.

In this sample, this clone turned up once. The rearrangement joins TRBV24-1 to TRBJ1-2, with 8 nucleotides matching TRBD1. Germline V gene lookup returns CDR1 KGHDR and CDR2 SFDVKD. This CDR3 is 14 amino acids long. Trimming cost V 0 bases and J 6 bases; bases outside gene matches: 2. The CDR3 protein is CATSDLSGGDGYTF. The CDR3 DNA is TGTGCCACCAGTGATTTGTCAGGGGGCGATGGCTACACCTTC.

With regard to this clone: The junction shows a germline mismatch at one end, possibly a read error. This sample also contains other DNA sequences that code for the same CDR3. CDR3 loop: CASSSGAGVEGF. CDR3 in DNA: TGCGCCAGCAGCTCCGGCGCGGGAGTTGAGGGTTTT. The rearrangement uses TRBV5-1 and TRBJ2-2; TRBD2 matches at 7 bases. Germline assignment: CDR1 SGHRS and CDR2 YFSETQ. This CDR3 is 12 amino acids long.

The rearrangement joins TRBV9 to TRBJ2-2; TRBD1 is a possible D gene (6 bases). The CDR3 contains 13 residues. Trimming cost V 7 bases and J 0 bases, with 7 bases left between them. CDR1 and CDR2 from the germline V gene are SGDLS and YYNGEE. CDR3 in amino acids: CASGGANTGELFF. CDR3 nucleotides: TGTGCCAGCGGGGGCGCGAACACCGGGGAGCTGTTTTTT.

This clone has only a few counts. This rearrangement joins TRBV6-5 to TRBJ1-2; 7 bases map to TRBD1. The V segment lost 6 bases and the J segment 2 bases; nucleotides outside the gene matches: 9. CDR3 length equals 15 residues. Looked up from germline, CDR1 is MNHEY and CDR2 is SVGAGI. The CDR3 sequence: CASRNNRGVNYGYTF. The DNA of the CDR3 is TGTGCCAGCAGAAACAACAGGGGAGTCAACTATGGCTACACCTTC.

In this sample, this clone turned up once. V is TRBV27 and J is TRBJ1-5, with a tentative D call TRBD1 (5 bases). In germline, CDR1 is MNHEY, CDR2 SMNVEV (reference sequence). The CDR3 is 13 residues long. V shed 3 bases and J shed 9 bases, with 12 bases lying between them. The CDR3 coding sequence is TGTGCCAGCAGTTTTTCAGGGTATACGCCCCAGCATTTT. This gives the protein CASSFSGYTPQHF.

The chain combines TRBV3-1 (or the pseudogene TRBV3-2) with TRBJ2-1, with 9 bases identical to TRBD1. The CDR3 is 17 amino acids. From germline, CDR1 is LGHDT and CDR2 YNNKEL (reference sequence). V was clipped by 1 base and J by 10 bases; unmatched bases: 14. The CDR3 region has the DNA TGTGCCAGCAGCCAAGGAGTTGGGACAGGGCGGGAAGGAGAGCAGTTCTTC. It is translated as CASSQGVGTGREGEQFF.

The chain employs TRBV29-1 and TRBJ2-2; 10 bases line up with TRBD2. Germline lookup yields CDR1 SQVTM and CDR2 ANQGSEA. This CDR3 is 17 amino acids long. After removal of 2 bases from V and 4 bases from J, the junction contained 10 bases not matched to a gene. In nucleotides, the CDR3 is TGCAGCGTTGAAATAGCTAGCGGGAGAAGGGGCACCGGGGAGCTGTTTTTT. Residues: CSVEIASGRRGTGELFF.

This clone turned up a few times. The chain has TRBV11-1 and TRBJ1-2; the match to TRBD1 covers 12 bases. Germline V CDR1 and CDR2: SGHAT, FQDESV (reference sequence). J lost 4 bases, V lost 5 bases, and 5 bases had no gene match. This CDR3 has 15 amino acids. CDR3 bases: TGTGCCAGCAGCAGGGGACAGGGGGCTGGCTATGGCTACACCTTC. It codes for CASSRGQGAGYGYTF. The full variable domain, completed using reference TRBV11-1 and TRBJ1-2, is EAEVAQSPRYKITEKSQAVAFWCDPISGHATLYWYRQILGQGPELLVQFQDESVVDDSQLPKDRFSAERLKGVDSTLKIQPAELGDSAMYLCASSRGQGAGYGYTFGSGTRLTVV.

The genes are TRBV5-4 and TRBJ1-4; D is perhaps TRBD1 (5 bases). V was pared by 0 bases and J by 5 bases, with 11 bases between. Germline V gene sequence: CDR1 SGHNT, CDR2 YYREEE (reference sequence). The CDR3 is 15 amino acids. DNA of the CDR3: TGTGCCAGCAGCTTGGCCGGGGGGGTGAATGAAAAACTGTTTTTT. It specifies CASSLAGGVNEKLFF.

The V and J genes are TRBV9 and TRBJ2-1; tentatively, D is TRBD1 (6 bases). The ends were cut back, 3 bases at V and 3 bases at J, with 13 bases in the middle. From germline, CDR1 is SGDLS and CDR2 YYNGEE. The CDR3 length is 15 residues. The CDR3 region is CASSAPQGDYNEQFF. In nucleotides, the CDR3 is TGTGCCAGCAGCGCCCCACAGGGAGACTACAATGAGCAGTTCTTC. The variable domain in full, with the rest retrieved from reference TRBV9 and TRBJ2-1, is DSGVTQTPKHLITATGQRVTLRCSPRSGDLSVYWYQQSLDQGLQFLIQYYNGEERAKGNILERFSAQQFPDLHSELNLSSLELGDSALYFCASSAPQGDYNEQFFGPGTRLTVL.

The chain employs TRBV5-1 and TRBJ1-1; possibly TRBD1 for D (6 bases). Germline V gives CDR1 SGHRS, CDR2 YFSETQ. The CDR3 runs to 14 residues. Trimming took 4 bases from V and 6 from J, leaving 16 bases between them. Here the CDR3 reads CASSGRTDNPEAFF. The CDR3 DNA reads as TGCGCCAGCAGCGGTCGGACAGACAACCCTGAAGCTTTCTTT.

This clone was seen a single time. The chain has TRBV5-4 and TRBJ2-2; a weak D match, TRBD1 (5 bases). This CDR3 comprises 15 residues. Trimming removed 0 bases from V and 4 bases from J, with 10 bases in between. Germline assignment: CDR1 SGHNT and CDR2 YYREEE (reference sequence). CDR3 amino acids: CASSLGQGGTGELFF. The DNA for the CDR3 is TGTGCCAGCAGCTTGGGGCAGGGTGGCACCGGGGAGCTGTTTTTT.

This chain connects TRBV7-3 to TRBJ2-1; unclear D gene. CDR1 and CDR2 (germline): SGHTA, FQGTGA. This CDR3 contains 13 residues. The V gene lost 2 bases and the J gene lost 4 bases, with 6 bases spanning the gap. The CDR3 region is CASSLAQYNEQFF. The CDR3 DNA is TGTGCCAGCAGCTTAGCCCAGTACAATGAGCAGTTCTTC.

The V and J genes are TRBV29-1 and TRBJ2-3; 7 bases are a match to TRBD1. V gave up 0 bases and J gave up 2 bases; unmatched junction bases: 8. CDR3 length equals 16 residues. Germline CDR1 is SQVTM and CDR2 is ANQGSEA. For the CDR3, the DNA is TGCAGCGTTGAAGATAATATGGGACAGTCCACAGATACGCAGTATTTT. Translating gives CSVEDNMGQSTDTQYF.

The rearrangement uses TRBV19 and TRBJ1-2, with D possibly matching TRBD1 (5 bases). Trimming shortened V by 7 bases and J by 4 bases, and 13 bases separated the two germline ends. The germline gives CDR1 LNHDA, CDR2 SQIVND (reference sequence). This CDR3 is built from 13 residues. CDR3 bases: TGTGCCAGTAAAGAGAGACAGAGCTATGGCTACACCTTC. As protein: CASKERQSYGYTF.

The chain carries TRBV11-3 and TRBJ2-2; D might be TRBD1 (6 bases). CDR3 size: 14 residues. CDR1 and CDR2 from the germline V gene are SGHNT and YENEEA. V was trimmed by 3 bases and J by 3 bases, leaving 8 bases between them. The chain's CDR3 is CASSFGQYTGELFF. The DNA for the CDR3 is TGTGCCAGCAGCTTCGGACAGTACACCGGGGAGCTGTTTTTT.

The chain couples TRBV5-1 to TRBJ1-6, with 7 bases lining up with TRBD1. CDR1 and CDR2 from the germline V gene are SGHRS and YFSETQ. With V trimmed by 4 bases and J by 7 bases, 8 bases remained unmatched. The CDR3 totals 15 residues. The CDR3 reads CASSTSGTENSPLHF. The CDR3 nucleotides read TGCGCCAGCAGCACCTCCGGGACAGAAAATTCACCCCTCCACTTT.

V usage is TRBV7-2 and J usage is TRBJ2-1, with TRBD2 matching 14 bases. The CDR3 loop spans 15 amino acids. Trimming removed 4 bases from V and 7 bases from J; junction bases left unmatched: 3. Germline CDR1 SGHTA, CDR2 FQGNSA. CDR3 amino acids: CASSSTSGRGNEQFF. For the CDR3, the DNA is TGTGCCAGCAGCTCGACTAGCGGGAGGGGGAATGAGCAGTTCTTC.

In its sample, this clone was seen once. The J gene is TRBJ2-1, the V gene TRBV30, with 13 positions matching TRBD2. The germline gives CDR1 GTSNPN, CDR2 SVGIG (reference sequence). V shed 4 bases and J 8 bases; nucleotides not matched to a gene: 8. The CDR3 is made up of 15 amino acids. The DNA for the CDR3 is TGTGCCTGGACCCCCGGGACTAGCGGGAAAGATGAGCAGTTCTTC. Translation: CAWTPGTSGKDEQFF.

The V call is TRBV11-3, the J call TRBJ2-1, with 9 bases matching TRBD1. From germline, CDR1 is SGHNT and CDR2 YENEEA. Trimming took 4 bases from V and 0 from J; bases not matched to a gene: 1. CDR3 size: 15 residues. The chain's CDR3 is CASSSTGGSYNEQFF. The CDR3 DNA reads TGTGCCAGCAGCTCGACAGGGGGCTCCTACAATGAGCAGTTCTTC.

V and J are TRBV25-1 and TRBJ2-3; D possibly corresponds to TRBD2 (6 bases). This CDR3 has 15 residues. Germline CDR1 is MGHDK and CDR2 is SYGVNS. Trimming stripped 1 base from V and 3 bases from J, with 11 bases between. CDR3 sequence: CASSELVGGTDTQYF. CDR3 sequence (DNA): TGTGCCAGCAGTGAATTGGTCGGGGGAACAGATACGCAGTATTTT.

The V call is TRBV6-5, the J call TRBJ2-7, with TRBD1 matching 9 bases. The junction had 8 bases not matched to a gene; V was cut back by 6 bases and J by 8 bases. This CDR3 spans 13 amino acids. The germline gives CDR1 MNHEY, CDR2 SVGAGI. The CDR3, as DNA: TGTGCCAGCAGACCCGGGACAGGGAGGAAGCAGTACGTC. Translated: CASRPGTGRKQYV.

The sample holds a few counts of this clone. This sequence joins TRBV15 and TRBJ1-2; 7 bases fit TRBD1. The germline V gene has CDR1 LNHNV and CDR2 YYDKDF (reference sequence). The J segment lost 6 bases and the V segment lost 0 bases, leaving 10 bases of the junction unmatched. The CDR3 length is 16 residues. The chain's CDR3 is CATSREGAGGSDGYTF. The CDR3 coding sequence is TGTGCCACCAGCAGAGAGGGCGCAGGGGGGAGCGATGGCTACACCTTC.